This passage covers 27 T cell receptor beta chains from one sample sequenced in a study of shared T cell receptors in the human thymus. TCRdb's copy holds only in-frame clones and misses some; the assay was immunoSEQ multiplex PCR. The profile shows about 500,000 clones, approximately 78% of them singletons. The same sample was also used in a study of human thymus T cells.

Source material: thymocytes. These receptors were taken from a boy younger than two with a congenital heart defect.

This chain uses TRBV21-1 with TRBJ1-5; the table's D call, TRBD1, has no DNA check behind it. TRBV21-1 is a pseudogene segment. The CDR3 has 14 residues. CDR3 nucleotide sequence: TGTGCCAGGTCGGGGGACAGGGGGGAACAGCCCCAGCATTTT. This encodes CARSGDRGEQPQHF.

This clone was counted between two and nine times. The chain has TRBV27 and TRBJ2-3, with 8 nucleotides matching TRBD2. Trimming at V came to 4 bases and at J to 2 bases, leaving 2 bases not matched to a gene. This CDR3 contains 14 residues. Looked up from germline, CDR1 is MNHEY and CDR2 is SMNVEV (reference sequence). Written as DNA, the CDR3 is TGTGCCAGCAGTTCGGGGGGGGCCACAGATACGCAGTATTTT. Residues: CASSSGGATDTQYF.

This chain connects TRBV28 to TRBJ2-7; the match to TRBD1 covers 11 bases. Germline V CDR1 and CDR2: MDHEN, SYDVKM. With 5 bases clipped from V and 6 bases from J, the junction kept 9 bases outside the gene matches. This CDR3 is built from 15 residues. CDR3 protein: CASSPHRDRGSEQYF. The CDR3 DNA is TGTGCCAGCAGTCCCCACCGGGACAGGGGGTCCGAGCAGTACTTC.

The chain couples TRBV28 to TRBJ1-2; D is unclear. Trimming took off 6 bases at V and 1 base at J, with 9 bases between the two ends. From germline, CDR1 is MDHEN and CDR2 SYDVKM. This CDR3 comprises 13 residues. The CDR3 loop reads CASREEGNYGYTF. DNA of the CDR3: TGTGCCAGCAGGGAGGAGGGTAACTATGGCTACACCTTC.

The chain couples TRBV28 to TRBJ2-7; D is undetermined. Germline loops: CDR1 MDHEN, CDR2 SYDVKM. The CDR3 runs to 13 residues. V lost 4 bases, J lost 0 bases, and 7 bases lay in between. In nucleotides, the CDR3 is TGTGCCAGCAGTTCCATGAGCTCCTACGAGCAGTACTTC. Translation: CASSSMSSYEQYF.

This clone appeared once. This sequence joins TRBV29-1 and TRBJ1-2, with 9 bases lining up with TRBD1. The trim removed 4 bases at V and 9 bases at J, leaving 12 bases unmatched. CDR1 and CDR2 from the germline V gene are SQVTM and ANQGSEA. The CDR3 contains 14 residues. CDR3 in amino acids: CSVGDREGGDRYTF. DNA of the CDR3: TGCAGCGTTGGGGACAGGGAGGGGGGAGATCGCTACACCTTC. Supplemented by reference TRBV29-1 and TRBJ1-2, the full variable domain reads SAVISQKPSRDICQRGTSLTIQCQVDSQVTMMFWYRQQPGQSLTLIATANQGSEATYESGFVIDKFPISRPNLTFSTLTVSNMSPEDSSIYLCSVGDREGGDRYTFGSGTRLTVV.

The chain couples TRBV10-3 to TRBJ1-2, with no clear D. The germline V gene encodes CDR1 ENHRY and CDR2 SYGVKD. This CDR3 region has 11 residues. V dropped 2 bases and J dropped 8 bases, with 6 bases sitting between them. CDR3 sequence reads: CAISESEGYTF. The CDR3 nucleotides read TGTGCCATCAGTGAGAGTGAGGGCTACACCTTC.

This clone has a handful of counts. The chain uses TRBV4-3 and TRBJ2-7; 10 bases agree with TRBD2. The CDR3 contains 18 residues. Looked up from germline, CDR1 is LGHNA and CDR2 is YSLEER. With V trimmed by 0 bases and J by 3 bases, 11 bases remained unmatched. CDR3 loop: CASSQDYPPSGRIYEQYF. The DNA of the CDR3 is TGCGCCAGCAGCCAAGATTATCCACCTAGCGGGAGAATCTACGAGCAGTACTTC.

This clone was counted a single time. In the same sample, other DNA sequences code for this CDR3. The genes are TRBV9 and TRBJ2-7; 7 bases line up with TRBD2. Germline V CDR1 and CDR2: SGDLS, YYNGEE. The CDR3 covers 19 residues. After removal of 5 bases from V and 2 bases from J, the junction contained 22 bases not matched to a gene. CDR3 sequence reads: CASSASPTTVASGTYEQYF. The CDR3, as DNA: TGTGCCAGCAGTGCCTCTCCGACGACGGTGGCTAGCGGAACCTACGAGCAGTACTTC.

The CDR3 DNA follows: TGTGCCAGCACCCAGCAGGGTGGGAGGGGAAGAGAGCAGTACTTC. Translating it yields CASTQQGGRGREQYF. V usage is TRBV6-5 and J usage is TRBJ2-7; 7 bases are a match to TRBD2. The CDR3 length is 15 residues. Germline V gene data show CDR1 as MNHEY and CDR2 as SVGAGI. V lost 7 bases, J lost 7 bases, and 16 bases stayed unmatched.

This clone was observed a few times. This chain joins TRBV4-1 and TRBJ1-2, with D unresolved. From germline, CDR1 is MGHRA and CDR2 YSYEKL. The ends were cut back, 0 bases at V and 6 bases at J, with 11 bases in the middle. CDR3 size: 14 residues. The CDR3 region is CASSQERDYHGYTF. Written as DNA, the CDR3 is TGCGCCAGCAGCCAAGAGAGAGACTACCATGGCTACACCTTC.

In nucleotides, the CDR3 is TGTGCCAGCAGCCAAGGGAGCGGGTACTTCTACGAGCAGTACTTC. Amino acid sequence: CASSQGSGYFYEQYF. This chain uses TRBV14 with TRBJ2-7; D perhaps matches TRBD2 (6 bases). Trimming left V 1 base short and J 3 bases short, with 13 bases between. The germline CDR1 and CDR2 sequences are SGHDN and FVKESK. The CDR3 consists of 15 residues.

This clone was observed a handful of times. The chain combines TRBV7-9 with TRBJ2-7; 11 nucleotides line up with TRBD1. Per germline, CDR1 SEHNR and CDR2 FQNEAQ (reference sequence). The CDR3 extends over 15 amino acids. Trimming at V came to 4 bases and at J to 6 bases, leaving 8 bases not matched to a gene. The CDR3 region is CASSSLGQGVGEQYF. The DNA of the CDR3 is TGTGCCAGCAGCTCCTTGGGACAGGGGGTGGGCGAGCAGTACTTC.

This clone was recorded a few times. The chain joins TRBV11-2 to TRBJ2-6, with D perhaps TRBD1 (6 bases). Trimming took 5 bases from V and 4 from J, leaving 12 bases between them. This CDR3 has 15 amino acids. The V gene's germline CDR1 is SGHAT and CDR2 FQNNGV. The CDR3 sequence is CASSAQGSGANVLTF. As DNA, the CDR3 is TGTGCCAGCAGCGCACAGGGTTCCGGGGCCAACGTCCTGACTTTC.

This chain links TRBV5-6 with TRBJ2-2; D unclear. This CDR3 spans 15 amino acids. Germline V lookup: CDR1 SGHDT, CDR2 YYEEEE. The germline V and J ends were trimmed by 0 bases and 3 bases, with 9 bases remaining between them. CDR3 in DNA: TGTGCCAGCAGCTTGGGACCCCGGGACACCGGGGAGCTGTTTTTT. Translating it yields CASSLGPRDTGELFF.

The CDR3 coding sequence is TGTGCCAGCACCCCGGTAAAAAGCTCTCTTAGCGGGAGTTGGACCGGGGAGCTGTTTTTT. This gives the protein CASTPVKSSLSGSWTGELFF. The chain links TRBV28 to TRBJ2-2, with 9 bases that match TRBD2. V was clipped by 7 bases and J by 5 bases; unmatched bases: 23. CDR1 MDHEN and CDR2 SYDVKM come from the germline V gene. The CDR3 runs 20 residues.

CDR3 loop: CASSQAFPGASTDTQYF. As DNA, the CDR3 is TGTGCCAGCAGCCAAGCCTTCCCAGGGGCTAGCACAGATACGCAGTATTTT. The chain is built from TRBV4-2 and TRBJ2-3; TRBD1 is a possible D gene (6 bases). Germline values: CDR1 LGHNA, CDR2 YNFKEQ. V lost 1 base to trimming and J lost 0 bases, with 14 bases between them. CDR3 length: 17 residues.

The V call is TRBV28, the J call TRBJ2-3; 7 bases fit TRBD2. V was clipped by 6 bases and J by 4 bases; unmatched bases: 7. The CDR3 covers 14 residues. Per the germline V gene, CDR1 is MDHEN and CDR2 is SYDVKM. CDR3 in amino acids: CASRRAGAPDTQYF. DNA for the CDR3: TGTGCCAGCAGGAGGGCGGGAGCACCAGATACGCAGTATTTT.

The chain couples TRBV19 to TRBJ2-3; TRBD2 matches 10 bases. CDR3 length: 19 amino acids. J gave up 0 bases and V 0 bases, and 9 bases lay outside the gene matches. In germline, CDR1 is LNHDA, CDR2 SQIVND (reference sequence). The DNA for the CDR3 is TGTGCCAGTAGTATAGATTCTAGCGGGAGCGCCCCTAGCACAGATACGCAGTATTTT. This sequence encodes CASSIDSSGSAPSTDTQYF.

The chain joins TRBV6-5 to TRBJ1-2, with 7 bases fitting TRBD1. This CDR3 is built from 15 residues. J gave up 4 bases and V 5 bases, and 10 bases lay outside the gene matches. Per germline, CDR1 MNHEY and CDR2 SVGAGI. CDR3 protein: CASSPGTVELYGYTF. The CDR3, as DNA: TGTGCCAGCAGTCCCGGGACAGTGGAACTCTATGGCTACACCTTC.

The genes are TRBV27 and TRBJ2-7; tentative D call: TRBD2 (6 bases). Between the trimmed V and J ends, which lost 5 bases and 3 bases, there was a span of 11 bases. The CDR3 is made up of 13 amino acids. The germline V gene encodes CDR1 MNHEY and CDR2 SMNVEV (reference sequence). The CDR3 is CASSTRTNYEQYF. The DNA of the CDR3 is TGTGCCAGCAGTACACGGACTAACTACGAGCAGTACTTC.

The CDR3: CAIRPDRSAFSGANVLTF. CDR3 sequence (DNA): TGTGCCATCAGACCCGACAGGTCAGCCTTCTCTGGGGCCAACGTCCTGACTTTC. J is TRBJ2-6 and V is TRBV10-3; a possible D gene is TRBD1 (6 bases). V was pared by 6 bases and J by 0 bases, with 18 bases between. CDR3 size: 18 residues. Germline V CDR1 and CDR2: ENHRY, SYGVKD.

The chain uses TRBV25-1 and TRBJ1-6, with 8 bases fitting TRBD1. Unmatched junction bases numbered 4, after V lost 1 base and J lost 5 bases. Germline-derived CDR1 and CDR2 are MGHDK and SYGVNS. The CDR3 has 16 residues. For the CDR3, the DNA is TGTGCCAGCAGTGAATTGACAGGGGCTAATAATTCACCCCTCCACTTT. Encoded protein: CASSELTGANNSPLHF. The full variable domain, rest sourced from reference TRBV25-1 and TRBJ1-6, is EADIYQTPRYLVIGTGKKITLECSQTMGHDKMYWYQQDPGMELHLIHYSYGVNSTEKGDLSSESTVSRIRTEHFPLTLESARPSHTSQYLCASSELTGANNSPLHFGNGTRLTVT.

This chain links TRBV11-2 with TRBJ2-7; the match to TRBD1 covers 11 bases. Germline CDR1 SGHAT, CDR2 FQNNGV. The CDR3 length is 13 residues. Trimming at V came to 5 bases and at J to 5 bases, leaving 2 bases not matched to a gene. In nucleotides, the CDR3 is TGTGCCAGCAGCCGGACAGGGGGCCACGAGCAGTACTTC. This gives the protein CASSRTGGHEQYF.

The chain employs TRBV27 and TRBJ1-2, with D possibly being TRBD1 (5 bases). The CDR3 covers 13 residues. Trimming removed 3 bases from V and 7 bases from J, with 12 bases in between. Germline CDR1 and CDR2: MNHEY and SMNVEV (reference sequence). CDR3 sequence reads: CASSLFRGSGYTF. In DNA, the CDR3 is TGTGCCAGCAGTTTGTTTAGGGGTTCTGGCTACACCTTC.

This chain connects TRBV27 to TRBJ1-2, with 7 bases matching TRBD1. The CDR3 spans 15 residues. Germline V lookup: CDR1 MNHEY, CDR2 SMNVEV (reference sequence). V dropped 3 bases and J dropped 0; count of bases not matched to a gene: 4. The CDR3 protein is CASSFGTETNYGYTF. CDR3 DNA: TGTGCCAGCAGTTTTGGGACAGAGACTAACTATGGCTACACCTTC.

The genes are TRBV25-1 and TRBJ1-2; 7 nucleotides match TRBD1. Per the germline V gene, CDR1 is MGHDK and CDR2 is SYGVNS. The CDR3 is 16 amino acids. The junction had 9 bases not matched to a gene; V was cut back by 3 bases and J by 2 bases. CDR3 nucleotide sequence: TGTGCCAGCAGTGACCCCCAGGGGGGTTCAAACTATGGCTACACCTTC. It yields the protein CASSDPQGGSNYGYTF.